This T cell receptor beta chain was identified in a study of shared T cell receptors in the human thymus. This clone was detected only once. The germline V gene has CDR1 MDHEN and CDR2 SYDVKM. The V end was cut by 6 bases, the J end by 0 bases, with 15 bases between. The CDR3 runs to 15 residues. Here immunoSEQ multiplex PCR was the method, and the copy in TCRdb shows in-frame clones only, minus some. This sample has about 660,000 clones; roughly 90% occur once, and the top ten carry around 0.01%. These data also formed part of another study, on human thymus T cells.

The sample was thymocytes. The sequence was obtained from a boy in the first two years of life with a congenital heart defect. The rearrangement joins TRBV28 to TRBJ2-7; D remains unclear. DNA of the CDR3: TGTGCCAGCAGACCGGAGCCAAGTCCCTCCTACGAGCAGTACTTC. It translates to CASRPEPSPSYEQYF.